What follows are 21 T cell receptor beta chains derived from one specimen sequenced in a study of spatial heterogeneity in lung cancer. Stated time point: sample taken at primary tumor resection. No cell sorting; template was whole RNA from tumor, lung tissue or PBMC. TCRdb redid the calling of the 5' RACE reads with MiXCR, one entry per CDR3 protein. Of tens of thousands of distinct CDR3 sequences in the sample, about 12% were seen once. This specimen was PBMCs, taken at surgery. The origin of the receptors is a male donor with early-stage non-small cell lung cancer.

This clonotype was counted a few times. Its ends do not fully match the called genes, so a read error is possible. The chain carries TRBV6-4 and TRBJ2-3; TRBD2 aligns across 8 bases. The CDR3 has 13 residues. Germline V gives CDR1 MRHNA, CDR2 SNTAGT. This CDR3 reads CASSYSGLATQYF. The DNA of the CDR3 is TGTGCCAGCAGTTACTCTGGACTAGCAACGCAGTATTTT.

There are a few counts of this clonotype. V and J are TRBV10-2 and TRBJ1-2, with TRBD1 as a possible D gene (5 bases). Germline CDR1 and CDR2: WSHSY and SAAADI. Trimming removed 6 bases from V and 6 bases from J, with 14 bases in between. This CDR3 region has 13 residues. CDR3 sequence reads: CASSSQEFDGYTF. In DNA, the CDR3 is TGCGCCAGCAGCTCACAGGAATTCGATGGCTACACCTTC.

The V call is TRBV7-2, the J call TRBJ2-2, with D uncertain. The V end lost 2 bases, the J end lost 0 bases, and 10 bases lay between the germline ends. Germline-derived CDR1 and CDR2 are SGHTA and FQGNSA. The CDR3 covers 16 residues. CDR3 sequence (DNA): TGTGCCAGCAGCTTAAATGGGCCCTCGAACACCGGGGAGCTGTTTTTT. As protein: CASSLNGPSNTGELFF. Together with reference TRBV7-2 and TRBJ2-2, the CDR3 gives the full variable domain: GAGVSQSPSNKVTEKGKDVELRCDPISGHTALYWYRQSLGQGLEFLIYFQGNSAPDKSGLPSDRFSAERTGGSVSTLTIQRTQQEDSAVYLCASSLNGPSNTGELFFGEGSRLTVL.

Many counts were recorded for this clonotype. This chain connects TRBV5-1 to TRBJ1-4, with TRBD1 matching 10 bases. V was clipped by 4 bases and J by 5 bases; unmatched bases: 2. This CDR3 is 14 amino acids long. In germline, CDR1 is SGHRS, CDR2 YFSETQ. The CDR3 spells CASSTTGGNEKLFF. The CDR3 nucleotides read TGCGCCAGCAGCACGACAGGGGGCAATGAAAAACTGTTTTTT. Combining the CDR3 with reference TRBV5-1 and TRBJ1-4 gives the whole variable domain KAGVTQTPRYLIKTRGQQVTLSCSPISGHRSVSWYQQTPGQGLQFLFEYFSETQRNKGNFPGRFSGRQFSNSRSEMNVSTLELGDSALYLCASSTTGGNEKLFFGSGTQLSVL.

This clonotype has a handful of counts. The J gene is TRBJ1-1, the V gene TRBV7-9, with a tentative D call TRBD1 (5 bases). The CDR3 length is 16 residues. Germline lookup yields CDR1 SEHNR and CDR2 FQNEAQ (reference sequence). V dropped 8 bases and J dropped 2 bases, with 21 bases sitting between them. In DNA form, the CDR3 reads TGTGCCAGCTCCCTGCATACCGGGACGGGCAACACTGAAGCTTTCTTT. Translation gives CASSLHTGTGNTEAFF.

This clonotype was picked up a small number of times. J is TRBJ2-1 and V is TRBV28; 7 nucleotides align to TRBD1. V trimming: 1 base; J trimming: 12 bases; junction bases outside the gene matches: 15. The CDR3 extends over 16 amino acids. Germline CDR1 reads MDHEN; CDR2 reads SYDVKM. For the CDR3, the DNA is TGTGCCAGCAGTTTATCTGGACAGGTGGGCCAAATGTTGCAGTTCTTC. Translation: CASSLSGQVGQMLQFF.

This clonotype was found a few times. This chain connects TRBV5-5 to TRBJ2-1; 9 bases are shared with TRBD1. Germline CDR1 is SGHKS and CDR2 is YYEKEE (reference sequence). The CDR3 extends over 17 amino acids. The ends lost 0 bases at V and 7 bases at J; junction bases unmatched: 11. The CDR3 loop reads CASSLGGAGTGQNEQFF. CDR3 sequence (DNA): TGTGCCAGCAGCTTGGGAGGCGCAGGGACAGGGCAGAATGAGCAGTTCTTC.

The table lists this clonotype with a few counts. The chain has TRBV5-1 and TRBJ1-1, with TRBD1 identical over 8 bases. The germline gives CDR1 SGHRS, CDR2 YFSETQ. The CDR3 extends over 17 amino acids. V shed 1 base and J 1 base; nucleotides not matched to a gene: 9. The CDR3 DNA reads TGCGCCAGCAGCTTGAACGGACAGGGAGTGCGGAACACTGAAGCTTTCTTT. This translates into CASSLNGQGVRNTEAFF. The whole variable domain, remainder taken from reference TRBV5-1 and TRBJ1-1, is KAGVTQTPRYLIKTRGQQVTLSCSPISGHRSVSWYQQTPGQGLQFLFEYFSETQRNKGNFPGRFSGRQFSNSRSEMNVSTLELGDSALYLCASSLNGQGVRNTEAFFGQGTRLTVV.

J is TRBJ2-1 and V is TRBV20-1, with 12 bases fitting TRBD2. CDR3 length equals 15 residues. The germline V gene encodes CDR1 DFQATT and CDR2 SNEGSKA (reference sequence). The V segment lost 2 bases and the J segment 5 bases; nucleotides outside the gene matches: 4. CDR3 nucleotides: TGCAGTGCTAGACAACTAGCGGGAGGTCACAATGAGCAGTTCTTC. As protein: CSARQLAGGHNEQFF.

This clonotype showed up many times. The J gene is TRBJ1-5, the V gene TRBV20-1; the D gene is possibly TRBD1 (5 bases). The germline V gene has CDR1 DFQATT and CDR2 SNEGSKA (reference sequence). The CDR3 loop spans 14 amino acids. V lost 6 bases and J lost 2, with 14 bases in between. CDR3 DNA sequence: TGCAGTGCCAACGCTCAGGGCGGCAATCAGCCCCAGCATTTT. It codes for CSANAQGGNQPQHF.

This clonotype has a count of ten or more. CDR3 in DNA: TGCGCCAGCAGCCAAGATACTTCGCGGGAGTGGCAGTTCTTC. It encodes CASSQDTSREWQFF. The chain combines TRBV4-3 with TRBJ2-1, with 7 nucleotides matching TRBD2. The V gene end was trimmed by 0 bases and the J gene end by 12 bases; junction bases not matched to a gene: 8. Germline V CDR1 and CDR2: LGHNA, YSLEER. The CDR3 runs to 14 residues.

The chain employs TRBV14 and TRBJ2-5; 7 bases are a match to TRBD1. V shed 6 bases, J shed 2 bases, and the junction held 9 bases outside the gene matches. Germline V lookup: CDR1 SGHDN, CDR2 FVKESK. The CDR3 totals 15 residues. DNA of the CDR3: TGTGCCAGCAGAGAAACAGGGGCCCCACAAGAGACCCAGTACTTC. Residues: CASRETGAPQETQYF.

This clonotype was seen more than once but under ten times. The V gene is TRBV12-3 or TRBV12-4, the J gene TRBJ2-7; D gene ambiguous. The CDR3 contains 13 residues. V lost 4 bases and J 1 base, leaving 8 bases between the germline ends. CDR3 bases: TGTGCCAGCAGTTCGTCCAGGTCCTACGAGCAGTACTTC. It yields the protein CASSSSRSYEQYF.

This clonotype has a count of ten or more. The chain carries TRBV5-4 and TRBJ2-5; D is unresolved. The germline V gene has CDR1 SGHNT and CDR2 YYREEE (reference sequence). The CDR3 runs 14 residues. V was cut by 0 bases and J by 2 bases, with 8 bases left in between. Here the CDR3 DNA reads TGTGCCAGCAGCTTGGAACAGTCTCAAGAGACCCAGTACTTC. It translates to CASSLEQSQETQYF.

This chain joins TRBV7-2 and TRBJ2-7, with 8 bases fitting TRBD1. From germline, CDR1 is SGHTA and CDR2 FQGNSA. The CDR3 sequence is 14 residues long. After removal of 5 bases from V and 6 bases from J, the junction contained 9 bases not matched to a gene. The CDR3 sequence is CASSATGQGIEQYF. The CDR3 coding sequence is TGTGCCAGCAGCGCAACCGGACAGGGAATCGAGCAGTACTTC.

This clonotype occurred many times. The V gene is TRBV6-2 or TRBV6-3, the J gene TRBJ2-7; 8 nucleotides match TRBD1. This CDR3 is 14 amino acids long. Per the germline V gene, CDR1 is MNHEY and CDR2 is SVGEGT. Losses at the gene ends were 0 bases for V and 6 bases for J; bases not matched to a gene: 4. The CDR3 spells CASSYSARGREQYF. Here the CDR3 DNA reads TGTGCCAGCAGTTACTCGGCCAGGGGGCGCGAGCAGTACTTC.

This clonotype was seen more than once but under ten times. This chain connects TRBV30 to TRBJ2-7, with 11 bases identical to TRBD1. V shed 2 bases, J shed 6 bases, and the junction held 9 bases outside the gene matches. Germline CDR1 reads GTSNPN; CDR2 reads SVGIG (reference sequence). The CDR3 extends over 15 amino acids. This CDR3 reads CAWSPLGQGASEQYF. The DNA of the CDR3 is TGTGCCTGGAGTCCTTTAGGACAGGGGGCGTCCGAGCAGTACTTC. The full variable domain, rest sourced from reference TRBV30 and TRBJ2-7, is SQTIHQWPATLVQPVGSPLSLECTVEGTSNPNLYWYRQAAGRGLQLLFYSVGIGQISSEVPQNLSASRPQDRQFILSSKKLLLSDSGFYLCAWSPLGQGASEQYFGPGTRLTVT.

This clonotype was counted ten times or more. The chain recombines TRBV19 with TRBJ2-5; possibly TRBD1 for D (6 bases). In germline, CDR1 is LNHDA, CDR2 SQIVND (reference sequence). Deletions cut 5 bases from V and 5 bases from J, with 15 bases between. The CDR3 has 14 residues. The CDR3, as DNA: TGTGCCAGTAGTTCCTCAGGGGTATCGGAGACCCAGTACTTC. The encoded protein is CASSSSGVSETQYF.

This clonotype came up once. This chain uses TRBV28 with TRBJ2-7; D possibly corresponds to TRBD2 (6 bases). Trimming took off 4 bases at V and 2 bases at J, with 12 bases between the two ends. CDR3 size: 14 residues. Germline assignment: CDR1 MDHEN and CDR2 SYDVKM. CDR3 residues: CASSSGTRPYEQYF. Here the CDR3 DNA reads TGTGCCAGCAGTTCCGGGACTCGCCCCTACGAGCAGTACTTC.

This clonotype was observed a handful of times. This rearrangement joins TRBV3-1 to TRBJ2-7; maybe TRBD2 (6 bases). V was clipped by 0 bases and J by 4 bases, with 10 bases between them. This CDR3 comprises 14 residues. The V gene's germline CDR1 is LGHDT and CDR2 YNNKEL (reference sequence). CDR3 in amino acids: CASSQDLRGYEQYF. CDR3 DNA sequence: TGTGCCAGCAGCCAAGATTTGCGGGGTTACGAGCAGTACTTC.

This clonotype appeared a few times. The rearrangement uses TRBV5-8 and TRBJ2-4; maybe TRBD1 (5 bases). V lost 4 bases, J lost 2 bases, and 10 bases lay in between. The germline V gene has CDR1 SGHTS and CDR2 YDEGEE. The CDR3 contains 14 residues. The CDR3: CASSLRVSKNIQYF. The CDR3, as DNA: TGTGCCAGCAGCCTCAGGGTTTCCAAAAACATTCAGTACTTC.